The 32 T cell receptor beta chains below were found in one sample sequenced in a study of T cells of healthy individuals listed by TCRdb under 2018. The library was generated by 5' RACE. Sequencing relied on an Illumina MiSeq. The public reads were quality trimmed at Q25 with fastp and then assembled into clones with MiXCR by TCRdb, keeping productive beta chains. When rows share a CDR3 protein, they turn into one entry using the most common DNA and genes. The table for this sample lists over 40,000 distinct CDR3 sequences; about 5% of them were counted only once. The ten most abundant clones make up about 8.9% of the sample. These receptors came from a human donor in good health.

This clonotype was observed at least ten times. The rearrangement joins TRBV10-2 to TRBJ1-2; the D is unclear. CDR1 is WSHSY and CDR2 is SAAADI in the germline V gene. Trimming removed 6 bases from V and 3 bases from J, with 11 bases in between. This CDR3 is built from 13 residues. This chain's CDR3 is CASRSVSDYGYTF. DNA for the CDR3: TGCGCCAGCAGATCGGTTTCCGACTATGGCTACACCTTC.

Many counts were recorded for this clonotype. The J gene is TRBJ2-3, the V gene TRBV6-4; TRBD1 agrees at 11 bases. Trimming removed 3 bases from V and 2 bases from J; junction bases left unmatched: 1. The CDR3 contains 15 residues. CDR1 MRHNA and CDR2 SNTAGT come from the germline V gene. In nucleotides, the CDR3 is TGTGCCAGCAGTGAAGGACAGGGGGCCACAGATACGCAGTATTTT. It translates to CASSEGQGATDTQYF.

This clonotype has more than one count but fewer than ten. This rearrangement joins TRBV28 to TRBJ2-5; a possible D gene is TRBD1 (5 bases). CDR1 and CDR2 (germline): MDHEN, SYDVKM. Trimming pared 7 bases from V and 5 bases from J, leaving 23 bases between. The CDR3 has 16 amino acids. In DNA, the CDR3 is TGTGCCAGCACCAATATAAACTTCAGGGAACATGAGACCCAGTACTTC. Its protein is CASTNINFREHETQYF.

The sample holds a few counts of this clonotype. CDR3 protein: CASRLKGRTGKSMVYGYTF. In DNA form, the CDR3 reads TGTGCCAGTAGATTAAAAGGCCGGACAGGGAAGTCGATGGTCTATGGCTACACCTTC. This sequence joins TRBV19 and TRBJ1-2, with TRBD1 matching 8 bases. CDR3 size: 19 residues. Germline CDR1 reads LNHDA; CDR2 reads SQIVND (reference sequence). V lost 6 bases, J lost 4 bases, and 22 bases stayed unmatched.

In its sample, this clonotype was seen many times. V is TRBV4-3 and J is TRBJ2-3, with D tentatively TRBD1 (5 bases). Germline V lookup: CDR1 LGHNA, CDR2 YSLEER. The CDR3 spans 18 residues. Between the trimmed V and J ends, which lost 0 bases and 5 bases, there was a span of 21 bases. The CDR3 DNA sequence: TGCGCCAGCAGCCAAGATTCAGCTCCAGGGTCATCGCAAGATACGCAGTATTTT. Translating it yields CASSQDSAPGSSQDTQYF.

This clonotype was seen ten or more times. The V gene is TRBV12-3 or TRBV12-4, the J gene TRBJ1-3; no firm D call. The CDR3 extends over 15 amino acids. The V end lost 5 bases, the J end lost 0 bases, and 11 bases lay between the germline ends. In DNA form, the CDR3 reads TGTGCCAGCAGTGAAAGAAGTTACTCTGGAAACACCATATATTTT. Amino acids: CASSERSYSGNTIYF.

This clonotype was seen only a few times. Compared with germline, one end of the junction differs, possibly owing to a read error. CDR3 DNA sequence: TGTGCCAGCAGCGTCTCAGCGGCCACAGATACTCAGTATTTT. This codes for CASSVSAATDTQYF. This chain uses TRBV9 with TRBJ2-3, with D possibly being TRBD2 (5 bases). This CDR3 spans 14 amino acids. CDR1 is SGDLS and CDR2 is YYNGEE in the germline V gene.

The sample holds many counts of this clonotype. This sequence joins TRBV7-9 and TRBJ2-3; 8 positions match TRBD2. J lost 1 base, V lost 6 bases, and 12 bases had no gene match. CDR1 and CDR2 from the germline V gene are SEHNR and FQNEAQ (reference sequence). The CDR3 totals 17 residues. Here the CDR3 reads CASSPPEREKGTDTQYF. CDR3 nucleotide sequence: TGTGCCAGCAGTCCCCCCGAGCGGGAGAAGGGCACAGATACGCAGTATTTT.

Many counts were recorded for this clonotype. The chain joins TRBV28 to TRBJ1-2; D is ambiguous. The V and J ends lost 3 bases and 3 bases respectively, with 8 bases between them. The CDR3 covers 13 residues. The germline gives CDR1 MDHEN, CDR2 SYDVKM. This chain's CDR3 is CASSLNLDYGYTF. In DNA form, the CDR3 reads TGTGCCAGCAGTTTGAATCTCGACTATGGCTACACCTTC.

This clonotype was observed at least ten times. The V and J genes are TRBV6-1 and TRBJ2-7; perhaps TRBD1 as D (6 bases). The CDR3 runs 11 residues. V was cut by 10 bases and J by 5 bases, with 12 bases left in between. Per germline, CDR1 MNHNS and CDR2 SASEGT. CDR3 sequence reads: CAIRGGHEQYF. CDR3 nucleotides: TGTGCCATCCGTGGGGGCCACGAGCAGTACTTC.

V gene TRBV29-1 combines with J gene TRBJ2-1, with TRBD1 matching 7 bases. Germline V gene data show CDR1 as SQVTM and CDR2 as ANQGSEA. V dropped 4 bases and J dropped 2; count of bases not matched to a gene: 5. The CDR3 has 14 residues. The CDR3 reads CSVVLRGTYNEQFF. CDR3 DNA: TGCAGCGTTGTGCTCAGGGGGACCTACAATGAGCAGTTCTTC.

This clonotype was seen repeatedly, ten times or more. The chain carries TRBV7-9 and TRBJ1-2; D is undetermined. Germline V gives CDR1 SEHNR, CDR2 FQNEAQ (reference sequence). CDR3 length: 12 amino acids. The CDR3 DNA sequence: TGTGCAACCGGCACAGAGAACTATGGCTACACCTTC. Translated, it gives CATGTENYGYTF.

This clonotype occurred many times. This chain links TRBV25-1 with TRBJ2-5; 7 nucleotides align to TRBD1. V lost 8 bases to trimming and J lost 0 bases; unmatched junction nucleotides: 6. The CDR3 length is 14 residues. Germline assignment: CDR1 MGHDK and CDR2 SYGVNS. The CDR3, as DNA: TGTGCCAGCGGGGACAGTGTCAACCAAGAGACCCAGTACTTC. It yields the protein CASGDSVNQETQYF.

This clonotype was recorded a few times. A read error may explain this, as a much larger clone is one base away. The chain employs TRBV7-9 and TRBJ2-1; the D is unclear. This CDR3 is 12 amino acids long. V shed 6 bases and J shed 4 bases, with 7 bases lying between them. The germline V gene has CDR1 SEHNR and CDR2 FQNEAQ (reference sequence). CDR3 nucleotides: TGTGCCAGCAGGCCTTGTTACAATGAGCAGTTCTTC. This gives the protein CASRPCYNEQFF.

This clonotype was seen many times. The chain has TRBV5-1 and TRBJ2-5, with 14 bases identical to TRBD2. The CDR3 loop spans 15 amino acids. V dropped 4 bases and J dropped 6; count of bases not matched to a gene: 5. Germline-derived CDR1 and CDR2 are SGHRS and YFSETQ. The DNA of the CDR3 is TGCGCCAGCAGCCCGGGACTAGCGGGGGCCCAGACCCAGTACTTC. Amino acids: CASSPGLAGAQTQYF.

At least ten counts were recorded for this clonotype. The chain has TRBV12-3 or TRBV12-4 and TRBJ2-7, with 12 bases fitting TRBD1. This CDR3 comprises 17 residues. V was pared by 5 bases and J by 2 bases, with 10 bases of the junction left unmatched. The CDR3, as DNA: TGTGCCAGCAGTCGAAAAACCGGGACAGGGGGCACCTACGAGCAGTACTTC. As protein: CASSRKTGTGGTYEQYF.

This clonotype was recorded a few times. CDR3 sequence: CATSDAGTGTYNEQFF. CDR3 nucleotide sequence: TGTGCCACCAGTGATGCCGGGACAGGAACTTACAATGAGCAGTTCTTC. This chain connects TRBV24-1 to TRBJ2-1, with 8 nucleotides matching TRBD1. The germline V gene has CDR1 KGHDR and CDR2 SFDVKD. There are 16 residues in the CDR3. Trimming at V came to 3 bases and at J to 4 bases, leaving 7 bases not matched to a gene.

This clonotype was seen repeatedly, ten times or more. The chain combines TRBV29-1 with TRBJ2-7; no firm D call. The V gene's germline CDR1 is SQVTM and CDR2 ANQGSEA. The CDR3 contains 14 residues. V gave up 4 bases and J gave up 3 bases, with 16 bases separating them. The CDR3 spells CSVGPRTAVYEQYF. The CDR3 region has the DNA TGCAGCGTTGGACCCCGGACCGCTGTCTACGAGCAGTACTTC.

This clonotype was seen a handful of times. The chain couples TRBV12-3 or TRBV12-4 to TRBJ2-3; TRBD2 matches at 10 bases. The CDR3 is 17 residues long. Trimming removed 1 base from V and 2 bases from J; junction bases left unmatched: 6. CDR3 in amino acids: CASSLGTSGVYTDTQYF. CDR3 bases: TGTGCCAGCAGTTTAGGGACTAGCGGAGTGTACACAGATACGCAGTATTTT.

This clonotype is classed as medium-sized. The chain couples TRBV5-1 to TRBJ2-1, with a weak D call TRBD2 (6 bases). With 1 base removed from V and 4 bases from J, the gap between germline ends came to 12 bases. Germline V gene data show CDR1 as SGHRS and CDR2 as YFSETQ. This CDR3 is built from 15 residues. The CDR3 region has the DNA TGCGCCAGCAGCTTGACGTCTAGCGAGTACAATGAGCAGTTCTTC. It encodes CASSLTSSEYNEQFF.

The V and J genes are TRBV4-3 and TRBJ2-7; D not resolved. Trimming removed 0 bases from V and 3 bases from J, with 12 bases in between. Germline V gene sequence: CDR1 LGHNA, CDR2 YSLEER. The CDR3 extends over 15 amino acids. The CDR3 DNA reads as TGCGCCAGCAGCCAAGAGAGAGGCAGCTACTACGAGCAGTACTTC. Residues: CASSQERGSYYEQYF.

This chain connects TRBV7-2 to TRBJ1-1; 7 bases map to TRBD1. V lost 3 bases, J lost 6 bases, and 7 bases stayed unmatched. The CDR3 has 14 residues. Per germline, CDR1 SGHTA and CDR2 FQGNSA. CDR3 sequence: CASSLTGYDSEAFF. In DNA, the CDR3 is TGTGCCAGCAGCTTGACAGGGTATGATTCTGAAGCTTTCTTT.

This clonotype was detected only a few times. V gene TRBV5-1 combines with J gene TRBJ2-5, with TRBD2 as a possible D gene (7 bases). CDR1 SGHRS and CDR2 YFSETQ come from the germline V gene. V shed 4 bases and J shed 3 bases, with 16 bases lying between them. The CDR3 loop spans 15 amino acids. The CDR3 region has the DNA TGCGCCAGCAGCCGGGGGGACCGGACAGAAGAGACCCAGTACTTC. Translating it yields CASSRGDRTEETQYF.

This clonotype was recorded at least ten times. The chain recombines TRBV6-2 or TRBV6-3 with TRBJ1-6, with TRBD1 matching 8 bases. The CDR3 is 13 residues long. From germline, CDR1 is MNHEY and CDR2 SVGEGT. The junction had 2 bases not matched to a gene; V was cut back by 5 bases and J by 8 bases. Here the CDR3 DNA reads TGTGCCAGCAGTGACAGGGGTGATTCACCCCTCCACTTT. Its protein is CASSDRGDSPLHF.

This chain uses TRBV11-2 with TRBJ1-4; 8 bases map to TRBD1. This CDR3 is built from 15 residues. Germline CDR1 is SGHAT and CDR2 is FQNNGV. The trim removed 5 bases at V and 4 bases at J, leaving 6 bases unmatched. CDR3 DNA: TGTGCCAGCAGCGCCCGGACAGGGTTTAATGAAAAACTGTTTTTT. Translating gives CASSARTGFNEKLFF.

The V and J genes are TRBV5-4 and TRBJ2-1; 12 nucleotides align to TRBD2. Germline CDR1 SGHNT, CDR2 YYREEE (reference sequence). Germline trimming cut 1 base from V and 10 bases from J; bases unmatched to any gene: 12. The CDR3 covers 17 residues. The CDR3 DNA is TGTGCCAGCAGCTTGTTGGTGCTAGCGGGGGGGCCCGGCGAGCAGTTCTTC. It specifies CASSLLVLAGGPGEQFF. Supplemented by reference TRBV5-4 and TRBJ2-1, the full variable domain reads ETGVTQSPTHLIKTRGQQVTLRCSSQSGHNTVSWYQQALGQGPQFIFQYYREEENGRGNFPPRFSGLQFPNYSSELNVNALELDDSALYLCASSLLVLAGGPGEQFFGPGTRLTVL.

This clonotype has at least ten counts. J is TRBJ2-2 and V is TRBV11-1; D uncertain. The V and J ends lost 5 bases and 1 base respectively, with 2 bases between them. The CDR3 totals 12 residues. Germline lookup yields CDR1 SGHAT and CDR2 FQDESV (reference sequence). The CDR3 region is CASSQNTGELFF. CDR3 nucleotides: TGTGCCAGCAGCCAGAACACCGGGGAGCTGTTTTTT.

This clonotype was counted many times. In DNA, the CDR3 is TGTGCCAGCAGGGCAGGGGGAAATGAAGCTTTCTTT. Its protein product is CASRAGGNEAFF. The rearrangement joins TRBV3-1 to TRBJ1-1; TRBD1 agrees at 7 bases. CDR1 and CDR2 from the germline V gene are LGHDT and YNNKEL (reference sequence). Trimming cost V 6 bases and J 7 bases; bases outside gene matches: 5. The CDR3 sequence is 12 residues long. Complete variable domain (other parts from reference TRBV3-1 and TRBJ1-1): DTAVSQTPKYLVTQMGNDKSIKCEQNLGHDTMYWYKQDSKKFLKIMFSYNNKELIINETVPNRFSPKSPDKAHLNLHINSLELGDSAVYFCASRAGGNEAFFGQGTRLTVV.

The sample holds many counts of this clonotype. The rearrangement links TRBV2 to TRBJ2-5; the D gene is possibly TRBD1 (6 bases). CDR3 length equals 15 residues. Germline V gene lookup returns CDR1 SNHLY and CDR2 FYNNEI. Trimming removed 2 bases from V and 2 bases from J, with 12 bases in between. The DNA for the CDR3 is TGTGCCAGCAGTGAATCCAGGACAGATCAAGAGACCCAGTACTTC. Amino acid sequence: CASSESRTDQETQYF.

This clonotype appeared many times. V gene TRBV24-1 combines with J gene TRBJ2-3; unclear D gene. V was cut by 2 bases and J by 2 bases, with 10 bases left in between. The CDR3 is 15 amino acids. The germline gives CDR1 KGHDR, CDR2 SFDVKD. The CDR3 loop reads CATSDSASLTDTQYF. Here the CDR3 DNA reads TGTGCCACCAGTGATTCCGCCAGCCTCACAGATACGCAGTATTTT.

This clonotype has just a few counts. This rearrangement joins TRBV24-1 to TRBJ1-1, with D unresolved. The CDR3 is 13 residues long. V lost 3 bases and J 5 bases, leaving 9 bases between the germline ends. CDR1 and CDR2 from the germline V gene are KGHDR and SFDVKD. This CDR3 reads CATSDRLGTEAFF. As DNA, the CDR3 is TGTGCCACCAGTGATCGACTGGGGACTGAAGCTTTCTTT.

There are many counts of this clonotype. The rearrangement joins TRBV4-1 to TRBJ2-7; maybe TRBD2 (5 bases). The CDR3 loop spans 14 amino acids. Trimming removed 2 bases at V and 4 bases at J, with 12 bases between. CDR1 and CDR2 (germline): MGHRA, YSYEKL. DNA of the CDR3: TGCGCCAGCAGCCAACAAGGACTCCGATACGAGCAGTACTTC. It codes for CASSQQGLRYEQYF.